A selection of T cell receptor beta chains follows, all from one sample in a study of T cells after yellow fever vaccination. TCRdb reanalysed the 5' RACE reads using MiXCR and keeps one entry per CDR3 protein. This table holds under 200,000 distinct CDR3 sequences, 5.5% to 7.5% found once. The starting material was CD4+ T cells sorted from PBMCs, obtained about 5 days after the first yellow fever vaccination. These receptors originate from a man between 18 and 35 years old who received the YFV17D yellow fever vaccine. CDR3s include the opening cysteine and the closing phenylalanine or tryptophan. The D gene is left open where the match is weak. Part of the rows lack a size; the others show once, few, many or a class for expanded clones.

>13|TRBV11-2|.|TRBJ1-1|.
CASSDGGLVAAFF
TGTGCCAGCAGCGACGGAGGGCTGGTGGCAGCTTTCTTT
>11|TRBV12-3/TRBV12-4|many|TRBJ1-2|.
CASGQNYGYTF
TGTGCCAGCGGACAAAACTATGGCTACACCTTC
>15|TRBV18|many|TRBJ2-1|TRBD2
CASSPQRGDDNEQFF
TGTGCCAGCTCACCACAGCGGGGGGATGACAATGAGCAGTTCTTC
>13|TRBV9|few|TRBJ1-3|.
CASRSGVGNTIYF
TGTGCCAGCAGATCAGGGGTAGGAAACACCATATATTTT
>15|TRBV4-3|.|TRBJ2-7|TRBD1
CASSQDPQGSYEQYF
TGCGCCAGCAGCCAAGACCCACAGGGGTCCTACGAGCAGTACTTC
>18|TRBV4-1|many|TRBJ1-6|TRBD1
CASSHPQDRGGDNSPLHF
TGCGCCAGCAGCCACCCCCAAGACAGGGGAGGGGACAATTCACCCCTCCACTTT
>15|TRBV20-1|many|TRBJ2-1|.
CSASPTGRGYNEQFF
TGCAGTGCTAGCCCCACAGGGAGGGGGTACAATGAGCAGTTCTTC
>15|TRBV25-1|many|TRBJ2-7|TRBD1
CASGTTGTANYEQYF
TGTGCCAGCGGAACTACCGGGACAGCAAACTACGAGCAGTACTTC
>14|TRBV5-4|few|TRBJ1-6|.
CASSTRQSNSPLHF
TGTGCCAGCAGCACCCGACAGTCTAATTCACCCCTCCACTTT
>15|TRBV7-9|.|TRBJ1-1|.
CASSAPGGSNTEAFF
TGTGCCAGCAGCGCACCGGGAGGATCGAACACTGAAGCTTTCTTT
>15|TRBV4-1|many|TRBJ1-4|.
CASSQEWGVGEKLFF
TGCGCCAGCAGCCAAGAATGGGGGGTCGGTGAAAAACTGTTTTTT
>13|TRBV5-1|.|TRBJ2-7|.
CASSRRGGYEQYF
TGCGCCAGCAGCCGTCGAGGGGGTTACGAGCAGTACTTC
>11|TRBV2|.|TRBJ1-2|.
CASSPRHGYTF
TGTGCCAGCAGTCCCCGGCATGGCTACACCTTC
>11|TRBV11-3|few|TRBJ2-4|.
CASSRGNIQYF
TGTGCCAGCAGCCGGGGAAACATTCAGTACTTC
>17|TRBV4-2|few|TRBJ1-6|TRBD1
CASSQETGGGYNSPLHF
TGTGCCAGCAGCCAAGAAACAGGGGGAGGGTATAATTCACCCCTCCACTTT
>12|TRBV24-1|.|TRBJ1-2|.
CATSDSNYGYTF
TGTGCCACCAGTGATAGTAACTATGGCTACACCTTC
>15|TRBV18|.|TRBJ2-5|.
CASSPKDAVQETQYF
TGTGCCAGCTCACCAAAGGACGCCGTCCAAGAGACCCAGTACTTC
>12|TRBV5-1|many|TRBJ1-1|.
CASSSGESEAFF
TGCGCCAGCAGCTCAGGAGAAAGTGAAGCTTTCTTT
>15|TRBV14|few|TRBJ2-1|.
CASSQRTGSFNEQFF
TGTGCCAGCAGCCAGCGGACGGGTTCCTTCAATGAGCAGTTCTTC
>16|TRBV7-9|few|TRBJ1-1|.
CASSLGVKGMNTEVFF
TGTGCCAGCAGCTTAGGTGTTAAGGGGATGAACACTGAAGTTTTCTTT
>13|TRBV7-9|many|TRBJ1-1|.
CASSLEQNTEAFF
TGTGCCAGCAGCTTAGAGCAGAACACTGAAGCTTTCTTT
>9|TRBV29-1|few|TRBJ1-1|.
CSVDMGAFF
TGCAGCGTTGATATGGGGGCTTTCTTT
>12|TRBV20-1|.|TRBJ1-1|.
CSARASNTEAFF
TGCAGTGCTAGAGCTTCGAACACTGAAGCTTTCTTT
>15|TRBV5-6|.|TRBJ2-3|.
CASSRTIFGLDTQYF
TGTGCCAGCAGCCGTACCATTTTCGGCTTGGATACGCAGTATTTT
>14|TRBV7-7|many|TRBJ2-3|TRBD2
CASSAGGQADTQYF
TGTGCCAGCAGCGCGGGGGGGCAGGCAGATACGCAGTATTTT
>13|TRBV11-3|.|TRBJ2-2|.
CASSRRDTGELFF
TGTGCCAGCAGCCGAAGGGACACCGGGGAGCTGTTTTTT
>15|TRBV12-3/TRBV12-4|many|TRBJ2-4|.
CASSWSGSAKNIQYF
TGTGCCAGCAGTTGGTCAGGGAGCGCTAAAAACATTCAGTACTTC
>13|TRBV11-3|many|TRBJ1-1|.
CASSLNTNTEAFF
TGTGCCAGCAGCTTAAACACGAACACTGAAGCTTTCTTT
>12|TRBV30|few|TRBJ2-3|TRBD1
CACGQGGDTQYF
TGTGCCTGTGGACAGGGAGGAGATACGCAGTATTTT
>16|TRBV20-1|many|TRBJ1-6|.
CSASSGPSSYNSPLHF
TGCAGTGCTTCCTCGGGCCCGAGCTCCTATAATTCACCCCTCCACTTT
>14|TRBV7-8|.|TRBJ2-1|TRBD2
CASSWTSGGNEQFF
TGTGCCAGCAGCTGGACTAGCGGGGGGAATGAGCAGTTCTTC
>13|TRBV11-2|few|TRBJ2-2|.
CASSLEVFGELFF
TGTGCCAGCAGCTTAGAGGTTTTCGGGGAGCTGTTTTTT
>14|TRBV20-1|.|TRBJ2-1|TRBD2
CSARLSGAYNEQFF
TGCAGTGCTAGATTGAGCGGGGCGTACAATGAGCAGTTCTTC
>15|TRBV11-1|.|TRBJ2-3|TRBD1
CASSFGRQGAFAQYF
TGTGCCAGCAGCTTCGGAAGACAGGGGGCCTTCGCGCAGTATTTT
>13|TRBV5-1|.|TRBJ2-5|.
CASSLSWEEPQYF
TGCGCCAGCAGCTTGAGCTGGGAAGAGCCCCAGTACTTC
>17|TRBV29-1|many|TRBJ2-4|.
CSVVHVEDYLAKNIQYF
TGCAGCGTTGTCCACGTCGAGGACTATTTAGCCAAAAACATTCAGTACTTC
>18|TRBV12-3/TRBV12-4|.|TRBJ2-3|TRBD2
CACSPPLRLAGALGTQYF
TGTGCCTGCAGTCCCCCACTTCGACTAGCGGGGGCCCTAGGGACGCAGTATTTT
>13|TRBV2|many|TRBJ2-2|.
CASMMEHTGELFF
TGTGCCAGCATGATGGAGCACACCGGGGAGCTGTTTTTT
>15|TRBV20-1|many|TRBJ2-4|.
CSAGAGDGSGNIQYF
TGCAGTGCCGGGGCAGGGGATGGGAGCGGAAACATTCAGTACTTC
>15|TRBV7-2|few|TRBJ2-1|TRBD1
CASSARQGNFNEQFF
TGTGCCAGCAGCGCCCGACAGGGGAATTTCAATGAGCAGTTCTTC
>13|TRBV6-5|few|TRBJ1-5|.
CASSVTDNQPQHF
TGTGCCAGCAGCGTGACAGACAATCAGCCCCAGCATTTT
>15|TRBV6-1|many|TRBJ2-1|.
CASPLKDSSYNEQFF
TGTGCCAGCCCACTGAAAGACTCCTCCTACAATGAGCAGTTCTTC
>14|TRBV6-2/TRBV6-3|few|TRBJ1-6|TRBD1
CASNQQGRDSPLHF
TGTGCCAGCAATCAACAGGGGCGGGATTCACCCCTCCACTTT
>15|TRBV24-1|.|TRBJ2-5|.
CATSDPKLGEETQYF
TGTGCCACCAGTGACCCAAAATTGGGCGAAGAGACCCAGTACTTC